This record covers a single T cell receptor beta chain. The data derive from a study of blood T cell repertoires in COVID-19. Study details: Sources were T cells, B-cell-depleted T cells, or PBMCs; the material itself was cDNA or gDNA.

Data came from immunoSEQ multiplex PCR; TCRdb stores just in-frame clones and leaves some out. The sample holds 200,000 to 250,000 clones, more than 80% seen once. This CDR3 is 15 amino acids long. CDR1 is MNHEY and CDR2 is SVGAGI in the germline V gene. Trimming pared 6 bases from V and 0 bases from J, leaving 11 bases between. The sequencing input was PBMCs or T cells enriched from blood (not recorded which). V and J are TRBV6-5 and TRBJ2-2; perhaps TRBD1 as D (6 bases). The clonotype comes from a man aged 55 to 70 who had recovered from COVID-19. CDR3 sequence: CASRTTGANTGELFF. The DNA of the CDR3 is TGTGCCAGCAGAACGACAGGAGCGAACACCGGGGAGCTGTTTTTT.